What follows are 20 T cell receptor beta chains derived from one specimen sequenced in a study of OX40 agonist ivuxolimab in advanced cancers. The table came from immunoSEQ multiplex PCR; TCRdb's copy has only in-frame clones and leaves some out. Counted here are roughly 50,000 clones, 80% to 90% occurring once; the ten biggest clones make up around 7.1%. The sequences come from CD4+ or CD8+ T cells sorted from blood, collected in a trial of the OX40 agonist ivuxolimab. Receptors originate from an adult with an advanced solid tumor such as melanoma, head and neck, liver or kidney cancer.

The V and J genes are TRBV5-6 and TRBJ1-4; D perhaps matches TRBD1 (6 bases). Germline CDR1 SGHDT, CDR2 YYEEEE. V gave up 5 bases and J gave up 2 bases, with 10 bases separating them. The CDR3 is 14 residues long. This CDR3 reads CASRTTGTNEKLFF. The CDR3 DNA is TGTGCCAGCAGGACAACAGGGACTAATGAAAAACTGTTTTTT.

The gene calls are TRBV5-6 and TRBJ1-2, with unresolved D. Germline-derived CDR1 and CDR2 are SGHDT and YYEEEE. The ends were cut back, 7 bases at V and 0 bases at J, with 16 bases in the middle. The CDR3 length is 15 residues. Here the CDR3 reads CASQLGDGANYGYTF. CDR3 DNA: TGTGCCAGCCAGCTTGGAGACGGAGCTAACTATGGCTACACCTTC.

CDR3: CASSEGGLVTDTQYF. The CDR3 nucleotides are TGTGCCAGCAGCGAGGGGGGACTAGTTACGGATACGCAGTATTTT. The genes are TRBV9 and TRBJ2-3; 8 bases align to TRBD2. With V trimmed by 3 bases and J by 6 bases, 9 bases remained unmatched. CDR3 size: 15 residues. Germline V gives CDR1 SGDLS, CDR2 YYNGEE.

The genes are TRBV30 and TRBJ2-7; no reliable D call. The CDR3 consists of 13 residues. Germline CDR1 GTSNPN, CDR2 SVGIG (reference sequence). Trimming took 5 bases from V and 0 from J, leaving 11 bases between them. Written as DNA, the CDR3 is TGTGCCTGGTCCTTGGGCGCCTCCTACGAGCAGTACTTC. It translates to CAWSLGASYEQYF.

The CDR3: CASSQINEQFF. The CDR3 DNA is TGTGCCAGCAGCCAAATTAATGAGCAGTTCTTC. The rearrangement uses TRBV14 and TRBJ2-1; D is unclear. V lost 2 bases, J lost 7 bases, and 3 bases lay in between. This CDR3 has 11 residues. CDR1 is SGHDN, CDR2 FVKESK, per germline.

V usage is TRBV30 and J usage is TRBJ1-2, with 7 bases lining up with TRBD1. The CDR3 covers 14 residues. CDR1 is GTSNPN, CDR2 SVGIG, per germline (reference sequence). The trim removed 4 bases at V and 3 bases at J, leaving 8 bases unmatched. The CDR3 nucleotides read TGTGCCTGGAAAAGTGGAACAGGGGACTATGGCTACACCTTC. The encoded protein is CAWKSGTGDYGYTF.

The chain carries TRBV6-5 and TRBJ1-1, with a tentative D call TRBD1 (5 bases). The CDR3 consists of 14 residues. Trimming left V 3 bases short and J 4 bases short, with 12 bases between. Germline V CDR1 and CDR2: MNHEY, SVGAGI. This chain's CDR3 is CASSYYTGGTEAFF. CDR3 DNA sequence: TGTGCCAGCAGTTATTATACGGGGGGCACTGAAGCTTTCTTT.

The CDR3 coding sequence is TGTGCTAGTGGTCCGTGGGACCTCTACGAGCAGTACTTC. As protein: CASGPWDLYEQYF. The rearrangement links TRBV12-5 to TRBJ2-5; the D call may be TRBD1 or TRBD2 (5 bases each). The J call may be mistaken, given a closer DNA end match to TRBJ2-7. The CDR3 spans 13 residues. Germline CDR1 is LGHNT and CDR2 is FRNRAP.

V is TRBV6-1 and J is TRBJ2-7; 7 nucleotides match TRBD2. The CDR3 contains 14 residues. V gave up 7 bases and J gave up 4 bases; unmatched junction bases: 10. CDR1 MNHNS and CDR2 SASEGT come from the germline V gene. The chain's CDR3 is CASIIRGGAYEQYF. CDR3 bases: TGTGCCAGCATAATCCGGGGAGGGGCTTACGAGCAGTACTTC.

Remarks on this clone: Other DNA sequences in this specimen translate into the identical CDR3. The chain couples TRBV29-1 to TRBJ2-7; 11 bases match TRBD1. V dropped 6 bases and J dropped 4; count of bases not matched to a gene: 5. The CDR3 loop spans 13 amino acids. CDR1 SQVTM and CDR2 ANQGSEA come from the germline V gene. This chain's CDR3 is CSVRTGGFYEQYF. The CDR3 nucleotides read TGCAGCGTGCGGACAGGGGGCTTTTACGAGCAGTACTTC.

In its sample, this clone was seen once. The V gene is TRBV2, the J gene TRBJ2-7; perhaps TRBD1 as D (5 bases). From germline, CDR1 is SNHLY and CDR2 FYNNEI. This CDR3 region has 14 residues. V lost 1 base to trimming and J lost 3 bases, with 10 bases between them. The CDR3 nucleotides read TGTGCCAGCAGTGAAGAGCAGGGTTACTACGAGCAGTACTTC. Its protein is CASSEEQGYYEQYF.

The chain's CDR3 is CASSPTGSSGYNEQFF. The DNA for the CDR3 is TGTGCCAGCAGCCCTACGGGTTCTAGCGGATACAATGAGCAGTTCTTC. The chain employs TRBV7-6 and TRBJ2-1; 7 nucleotides align to TRBD2. The V and J ends lost 5 bases and 4 bases, in that order; junction bases with no gene match: 11. Germline V gene lookup returns CDR1 SGHVS and CDR2 FNYEAQ. The CDR3 extends over 16 amino acids.

Written as DNA, the CDR3 is TGTGCCAGCAGCTCCAACATGGGGGAGGAGACCCAGTACTTC. Amino acid sequence: CASSSNMGEETQYF. The V call is TRBV7-9, the J call TRBJ2-5; D may be TRBD1 or TRBD2 (5 bases each). There are 14 residues in the CDR3. The V end was cut by 4 bases, the J end by 5 bases, with 14 bases between. Germline V gives CDR1 SEHNR, CDR2 FQNEAQ (reference sequence).

A few counts support this clone. The chain recombines TRBV6-1 with TRBJ1-2; 9 bases are a match to TRBD1. J was trimmed by 6 bases and V by 6 bases; bases with no gene match: 5. The germline V gene encodes CDR1 MNHNS and CDR2 SASEGT. This CDR3 comprises 13 residues. The CDR3 protein is CASSLDRGHGYTF. The CDR3 coding sequence is TGTGCCAGCAGCCTGGACAGGGGTCATGGCTACACCTTC.

The V and J genes are TRBV5-1 and TRBJ2-3; 8 positions agree with TRBD1. Germline V lookup: CDR1 SGHRS, CDR2 YFSETQ. This CDR3 is built from 15 residues. V trimming: 0 bases; J trimming: 6 bases; junction bases outside the gene matches: 6. Here the CDR3 reads CASSLAGQGLDTQYF. The CDR3 nucleotides read TGCGCCAGCAGCTTGGCTGGACAGGGTTTGGATACGCAGTATTTT.

The chain is built from TRBV19 and TRBJ2-5; D remains ambiguous. The CDR3 runs to 12 residues. Germline CDR1 LNHDA, CDR2 SQIVND (reference sequence). Trimming cost V 6 bases and J 5 bases, with 10 bases left between them. Here the CDR3 DNA reads TGTGCCAGTAGCGCGTCCGGGGAGACCCAGTACTTC. Its translation is CASSASGETQYF.

The chain couples TRBV11-3 to TRBJ2-1, with 9 bases fitting TRBD1. Germline values: CDR1 SGHNT, CDR2 YENEEA. The CDR3 loop spans 14 amino acids. V gave up 6 bases and J gave up 7 bases; unmatched junction bases: 7. The CDR3 loop is CASSPGQGPNEQFF. CDR3 DNA: TGTGCCAGCAGTCCGGGACAGGGACCTAATGAGCAGTTCTTC.

This clone was observed once. The chain uses TRBV19 and TRBJ1-1, with 9 bases lining up with TRBD1. The CDR3 contains 13 residues. Per the germline V gene, CDR1 is LNHDA and CDR2 is SQIVND (reference sequence). Trimming removed 3 bases from V and 9 bases from J; junction bases left unmatched: 5. CDR3 in amino acids: CASSISTGGKAFF. CDR3 nucleotides: TGTGCCAGTAGTATCTCGACAGGGGGTAAAGCTTTCTTT.

CDR3: CSVGDSNQPQHF. The CDR3 DNA is TGCAGCGTGGGAGATAGCAATCAGCCCCAGCATTTT. The gene calls are TRBV29-1 and TRBJ1-5, with D hard to call. The CDR3 consists of 12 residues. Trimming cost V 6 bases and J 0 bases, with 6 bases left between them. Germline V gives CDR1 SQVTM, CDR2 ANQGSEA.

This clone appeared once. This sequence joins TRBV5-4 and TRBJ1-2; 7 positions match TRBD1. Germline V gene data show CDR1 as SGHNT and CDR2 as YYREEE (reference sequence). The CDR3 is 14 residues long. The trim removed 4 bases at V and 0 bases at J, leaving 3 bases unmatched. The CDR3 DNA follows: TGTGCCAGCAGCGAAGGGACAGCTAACTATGGCTACACCTTC. This translates into CASSEGTANYGYTF.